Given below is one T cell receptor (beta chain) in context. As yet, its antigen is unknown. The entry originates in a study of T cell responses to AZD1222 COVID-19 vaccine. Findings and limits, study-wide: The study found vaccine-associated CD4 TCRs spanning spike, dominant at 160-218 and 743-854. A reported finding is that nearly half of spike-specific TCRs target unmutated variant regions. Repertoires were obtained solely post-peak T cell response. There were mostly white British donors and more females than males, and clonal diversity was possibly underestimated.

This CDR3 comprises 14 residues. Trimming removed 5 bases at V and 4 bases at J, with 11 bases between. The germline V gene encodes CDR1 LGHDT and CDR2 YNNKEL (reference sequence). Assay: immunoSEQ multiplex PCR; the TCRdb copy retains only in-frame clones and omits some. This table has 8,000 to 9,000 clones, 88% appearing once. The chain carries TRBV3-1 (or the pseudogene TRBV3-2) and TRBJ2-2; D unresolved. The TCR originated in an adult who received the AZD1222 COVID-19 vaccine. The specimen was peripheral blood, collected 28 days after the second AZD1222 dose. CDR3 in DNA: TGTGCCAGCAGCTCCCGACTGGGCACCGGGGAGCTGTTTTTT. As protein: CASSSRLGTGELFF.